This T cell receptor beta chain emerged from a study of T cell changes during pregnancy in multiple sclerosis. The CDR3 is made up of 17 amino acids. The germline gives CDR1 SGHNT, CDR2 YYREEE (reference sequence). This table comes from immunoSEQ multiplex PCR, and its TCRdb copy is limited to in-frame clones, with some not included. The sample has tens of thousands of clones, roughly 91% seen once. The chain combines TRBV5-4 with TRBJ2-5; TRBD2 matches at 14 bases. With the DNA end fitting TRBJ2-7 better, the J assignment may be wrong. The TCR originated in a female donor with multiple sclerosis, enrolled in a pregnancy study. Material: CD4+ T cells from peripheral blood mononuclear cells, obtained in the first trimester of pregnancy. As DNA, the CDR3 is TGTGCCAGCAGCCCTCACTCCGGGACTAGCGGGAGTTACGAGCAGTACTTC. Amino acid sequence: CASSPHSGTSGSYEQYF.